This T cell receptor beta chain originates from a study of blood T cell repertoires in COVID-19. Overall study: Acute and convalescent COVID-19 samples came from the United States, Italy and Spain. The analysed material was cDNA or gDNA that came from T cells, B-cell-depleted T cells, or PBMCs.

The protocol was immunoSEQ multiplex PCR, while the TCRdb copy is restricted to in-frame clones and leaves out a portion. This table holds about 400,000 clones, 88% found once. Between the trimmed V and J ends, which lost 1 base and 6 bases, there was a span of 15 bases. Germline V gives CDR1 SEHNR, CDR2 FQNEAQ (reference sequence). CDR3 length equals 15 residues. Participants came from about two dozen US areas, aged about 18 to 100 years. Participant-reported clinical history was the basis for cohort assignment. The TCR originated in a woman in her thirties or forties with acute COVID-19. This chain connects TRBV7-9 to TRBJ1-2; a weak D match, TRBD1 (6 bases). Sample: PBMCs or T cells enriched from blood (not recorded which). CDR3 sequence (DNA): TGTGCCAGCAGCTTAGATTGGGGGACACTGGATGGCTACACCTTC. It is translated as CASSLDWGTLDGYTF.